The clone carrying this T cell receptor (beta chain) came up a few times. This sample is part of a study of blood T cell repertoires in COVID-19. Study at large: Nucleic acid was either cDNA or gDNA, and it came from T cells, B-cell-depleted T cells, or PBMCs.

Method: immunoSEQ multiplex PCR; TCRdb's copy keeps in-frame clones and lacks some. The sample has roughly 230,000 clones, approximately 80% seen once. The clonotype was recovered from a woman aged 50 to 60 with acute or convalescent COVID-19. The sequenced sample consisted of peripheral blood.

DNA for the CDR3: TGTGCCAGCAGTTTTGCCGGGACAGGGGGCGCAAATGGCTACACCTTC. Protein product: CASSFAGTGGANGYTF. The genes are TRBV7-2 and TRBJ1-2, with 12 bases fitting TRBD1. CDR3 length: 16 residues. After removal of 6 bases from V and 6 bases from J, the junction contained 11 bases not matched to a gene. Germline CDR1 is SGHTA and CDR2 is FQGNSA.